Listed here are 29 T cell receptor beta chains from one sample, sequenced in a study of shared clonotypes between healthy human individuals. This table comes from immunoSEQ multiplex PCR, and its TCRdb copy is limited to in-frame clones, with some not included. The repertoire holds 2 million to 2.5 million clones, approximately 90% seen once, with approximately 0.41% in the top ten. Sequenced input: naive CD4+ T cells from PBMCs. The sample's subset: CD45RA+ positively selected. These receptors were collected from a man between 18 and 29 years old in good health. Some clones in this sample may be carry-over from other donors' samples.

The CDR3 nucleotides are TGTGCCAGCAGTGACAGGTATCGAACAGATACGCAGTATTTT. Translation: CASSDRYRTDTQYF. The genes are TRBV2 and TRBJ2-3; D unresolved. Germline lookup yields CDR1 SNHLY and CDR2 FYNNEI. The CDR3 length is 14 residues. V dropped 3 bases and J dropped 3 bases, with 10 bases sitting between them.

V is TRBV14 and J is TRBJ2-1; D may be TRBD2 (6 bases). Germline V gene lookup returns CDR1 SGHDN and CDR2 FVKESK. The CDR3 is made up of 18 amino acids. Trimming took off 3 bases at V and 1 base at J, with 19 bases between the two ends. The CDR3 loop is CASSHPGGVSSSYNEQFF. DNA of the CDR3: TGTGCCAGCAGCCATCCAGGAGGGGTTAGTAGTTCCTACAATGAGCAGTTCTTC.

The rearrangement joins TRBV13 to TRBJ1-2, with TRBD1 matching 7 bases. From germline, CDR1 is PRHDT and CDR2 FYEKMQ (reference sequence). V lost 5 bases to trimming and J lost 4 bases; unmatched junction nucleotides: 13. This CDR3 comprises 16 residues. The CDR3 sequence: CASSAQGQLYLYGYTF. Here the CDR3 DNA reads TGTGCCAGCAGCGCACAGGGACAGCTATACCTCTATGGCTACACCTTC.

Concerning this clone: This sample also contains other DNA sequences that code for the same CDR3. The chain couples TRBV7-2 to TRBJ2-1, with 7 bases fitting TRBD2. The ends lost 5 bases at V and 0 bases at J; junction bases unmatched: 4. This CDR3 has 15 residues. Germline V gene lookup returns CDR1 SGHTA and CDR2 FQGNSA. The DNA of the CDR3 is TGTGCCAGCAGCCTTCTAGCGGTCTCCTACAATGAGCAGTTCTTC. It translates to CASSLLAVSYNEQFF. The full variable domain, in which reference TRBV7-2 and TRBJ2-1 provide the parts outside the CDR3, is GAGVSQSPSNKVTEKGKDVELRCDPISGHTALYWYRQSLGQGLEFLIYFQGNSAPDKSGLPSDRFSAERTGGSVSTLTIQRTQQEDSAVYLCASSLLAVSYNEQFFGPGTRLTVL.

This clone came up once. The J gene is TRBJ2-7, the V gene TRBV5-1, with TRBD1 matching over 11 bases. The CDR3 is made up of 16 amino acids. Trimming removed 6 bases from V and 3 bases from J; junction bases left unmatched: 11. The germline V gene has CDR1 SGHRS and CDR2 YFSETQ. This CDR3 reads CASKNSGQGAFYEQYF. The CDR3, as DNA: TGCGCCAGCAAGAACTCAGGACAGGGGGCTTTCTACGAGCAGTACTTC.

The V gene is TRBV25-1, the J gene TRBJ1-1; perhaps TRBD1 as D (5 bases). The CDR3 spans 13 residues. Germline CDR1 reads MGHDK; CDR2 reads SYGVNS. V was shortened by 6 bases and J by 2 bases, with 10 bases between the two germline ends. CDR3 amino acids: CASRGHLNTEAFF. In nucleotides, the CDR3 is TGTGCCAGCAGAGGACACCTTAACACTGAAGCTTTCTTT. The variable domain in full, completed from reference TRBV25-1 and TRBJ1-1, reads EADIYQTPRYLVIGTGKKITLECSQTMGHDKMYWYQQDPGMELHLIHYSYGVNSTEKGDLSSESTVSRIRTEHFPLTLESARPSHTSQYLCASRGHLNTEAFFGQGTRLTVV.

The chain uses TRBV15 and TRBJ1-5; no clear D gene. Germline V CDR1 and CDR2: LNHNV, YYDKDF (reference sequence). The ends were cut back, 5 bases at V and 4 bases at J, with 12 bases in the middle. The CDR3 sequence is 14 residues long. In DNA form, the CDR3 reads TGTGCCACCAGCGGAGGACGGGGAAATCAGCCCCAGCATTTT. The encoded protein is CATSGGRGNQPQHF.

This clone has a handful of counts. DNA of the CDR3: TGTGCCAGCAGCTCTTTTGAGAGATCGAACACTGAAGCTTTCTTT. This translates into CASSSFERSNTEAFF. J is TRBJ1-1 and V is TRBV7-9; D uncertain. V lost 4 bases to trimming and J lost 1 base, with 13 bases between them. This CDR3 is 15 amino acids long. Germline loops: CDR1 SEHNR, CDR2 FQNEAQ (reference sequence).

V usage is TRBV5-1 and J usage is TRBJ1-1; TRBD1 agrees at 9 bases. Germline V gene lookup returns CDR1 SGHRS and CDR2 YFSETQ. The V and J ends lost 3 bases and 1 base, in that order; junction bases with no gene match: 7. The CDR3 is 16 residues long. The CDR3 is CASSSLTGGANTEAFF. The CDR3 DNA follows: TGCGCCAGCAGCTCACTGACAGGGGGGGCGAACACTGAAGCTTTCTTT.

The rearrangement links TRBV4-2 to TRBJ1-2; D may be TRBD1 (5 bases). The ends were cut back, 0 bases at V and 8 bases at J, with 13 bases in the middle. The CDR3 consists of 14 residues. Germline V gene lookup returns CDR1 LGHNA and CDR2 YNFKEQ. The CDR3 loop is CASSQDRGVRGYTF. The CDR3 coding sequence is TGTGCCAGCAGCCAAGATCGGGGGGTAAGGGGCTACACCTTC.

The chain recombines TRBV7-2 with TRBJ1-2; no firm D call. CDR3 length equals 15 residues. Germline V gene sequence: CDR1 SGHTA, CDR2 FQGNSA. Deletions cut 1 base from V and 3 bases from J, with 12 bases between. DNA for the CDR3: TGTGCCAGCAGCTTAGGATCAGTCGTCTACTATGGCTACACCTTC. Translating gives CASSLGSVVYYGYTF.

V and J are TRBV7-3 and TRBJ2-2; D unresolved. The germline V gene has CDR1 SGHTA and CDR2 FQGTGA. V gave up 6 bases and J gave up 0 bases, with 5 bases separating them. CDR3 length: 13 amino acids. The CDR3 protein is CASRGPNTGELFF. In nucleotides, the CDR3 is TGTGCCAGCAGGGGTCCGAACACCGGGGAGCTGTTTTTT.

The chain links TRBV28 to TRBJ1-5; tentatively, D is TRBD1 (6 bases). The length of the CDR3 is 15 residues. V was cut by 10 bases and J by 4 bases, with 20 bases left in between. Germline V lookup: CDR1 MDHEN, CDR2 SYDVKM. The CDR3 coding sequence is TGTGCCACGTACAGGGATGGGAATTTAAATCAGCCCCAGCATTTT. This codes for CATYRDGNLNQPQHF.

The genes are TRBV5-6 and TRBJ2-1, with 10 bases lining up with TRBD2. The germline V gene encodes CDR1 SGHDT and CDR2 YYEEEE. There are 14 residues in the CDR3. Trimming cost V 6 bases and J 4 bases; bases outside gene matches: 4. Written as DNA, the CDR3 is TGTGCCAGCACACCTAGCGGGAGTTACAATGAGCAGTTCTTC. Its translation: CASTPSGSYNEQFF.

This sequence joins TRBV19 and TRBJ2-7, with 7 bases identical to TRBD1. The CDR3 has 13 residues. The germline V gene encodes CDR1 LNHDA and CDR2 SQIVND (reference sequence). The junction had 7 bases not matched to a gene; V was cut back by 7 bases and J by 4 bases. The CDR3 region has the DNA TGTGCCAGTACTAACAGGGGACGGTACGAGCAGTACTTC. Translation: CASTNRGRYEQYF.

The chain employs TRBV2 and TRBJ2-1; D ambiguous. Trimming shortened V by 4 bases and J by 7 bases, and 5 bases separated the two germline ends. The CDR3 extends over 11 amino acids. Germline V lookup: CDR1 SNHLY, CDR2 FYNNEI. The CDR3 bases are TGTGCCAGCAGTGTGGTTAATGAGCAGTTCTTC. Its protein product is CASSVVNEQFF.

The chain recombines TRBV30 with TRBJ1-1; D is perhaps TRBD1 (6 bases). Germline values: CDR1 GTSNPN, CDR2 SVGIG (reference sequence). The germline V and J ends were trimmed by 3 bases and 1 base, with 12 bases remaining between them. This CDR3 has 14 amino acids. CDR3 in DNA: TGTGCCTGGAGAGCGTTGGACAGGAACACTGAAGCTTTCTTT. It encodes CAWRALDRNTEAFF.

The chain uses TRBV7-9 and TRBJ2-3; TRBD2 matches at 7 bases. This CDR3 region has 18 residues. CDR1 and CDR2 (germline): SEHNR, FQNEAQ (reference sequence). Trimming removed 5 bases from V and 4 bases from J; junction bases left unmatched: 18. The CDR3 spells CASSPLRTAGVLSDTQYF. The CDR3 DNA follows: TGTGCCAGCAGCCCCCTCAGGACGGCGGGAGTACTGTCAGATACGCAGTATTTT.

This chain uses TRBV28 with TRBJ2-5; D is possibly TRBD2 (6 bases). With 4 bases removed from V and 5 bases from J, the gap between germline ends came to 14 bases. The germline V gene encodes CDR1 MDHEN and CDR2 SYDVKM. This CDR3 region has 14 residues. CDR3 loop: CASSSSGTGETQYF. The CDR3, as DNA: TGTGCCAGCAGTTCCTCAGGGACTGGTGAGACCCAGTACTTC.

In this sample, this clone turned up once. This rearrangement joins TRBV5-1 to TRBJ2-3; possible D gene TRBD1, 5 bases. Germline CDR1 SGHRS, CDR2 YFSETQ. CDR3 length: 18 residues. V was clipped by 7 bases and J by 1 base, with 25 bases between them. CDR3 region: CASSLGPRTKEGTDTQYF. DNA for the CDR3: TGCGCCAGCTCCCTTGGGCCGAGGACAAAAGAAGGCACAGATACGCAGTATTTT.

The rearrangement uses TRBV7-2 and TRBJ2-7; perhaps TRBD2 as D (5 bases). V was trimmed by 1 base and J by 0 bases, leaving 13 bases between them. Germline loops: CDR1 SGHTA, CDR2 FQGNSA. This CDR3 has 16 amino acids. The CDR3, as DNA: TGTGCCAGCAGCTTAGTGAGCGGTTCGATCTCCTACGAGCAGTACTTC. Its translation is CASSLVSGSISYEQYF.

This chain joins TRBV7-3 and TRBJ2-3, with TRBD2 matching over 8 bases. V trimming: 5 bases; J trimming: 4 bases; junction bases outside the gene matches: 14. This CDR3 spans 17 amino acids. The germline V gene encodes CDR1 SGHTA and CDR2 FQGTGA. The CDR3 DNA sequence: TGTGCCAGCAGCGTTGGTCACGGGAGGGCCCCCGCAGATACGCAGTATTTT. This sequence encodes CASSVGHGRAPADTQYF.

The rearrangement links TRBV2 to TRBJ2-5; D might be TRBD1 (6 bases). CDR1 is SNHLY and CDR2 is FYNNEI in the germline V gene. This CDR3 has 16 residues. The V end lost 6 bases, the J end lost 3 bases, and 20 bases lay between the germline ends. The CDR3 region has the DNA TGTGCCAGCAGAGACTTCAGGGGTGGGGGAAAAGAGACCCAGTACTTC. It translates to CASRDFRGGGKETQYF.

The chain recombines TRBV5-6 with TRBJ2-7; 12 positions agree with TRBD1. The CDR3 runs to 14 residues. Trimming took 4 bases from V and 5 from J; bases not matched to a gene: 4. The germline CDR1 and CDR2 sequences are SGHDT and YYEEEE. This chain's CDR3 is CASSGDRGLDEQYF. CDR3 nucleotides: TGTGCCAGCAGCGGGGACAGGGGGCTGGACGAGCAGTACTTC.

The J gene is TRBJ1-5, the V gene TRBV4-2; D perhaps matches TRBD1 (6 bases). The CDR3 runs 14 residues. Germline values: CDR1 LGHNA, CDR2 YNFKEQ. V was pared by 6 bases and J by 5 bases, with 14 bases between. The CDR3: CASSPEGGDQPQHF. The CDR3 DNA reads as TGTGCCAGCAGTCCCGAGGGGGGGGATCAGCCCCAGCATTTT.

The chain employs TRBV5-4 and TRBJ1-1, with a tentative D call TRBD1 (6 bases). The V and J ends lost 4 bases and 1 base respectively, with 14 bases between them. There are 15 residues in the CDR3. Germline-derived CDR1 and CDR2 are SGHNT and YYREEE (reference sequence). The CDR3 sequence is CASSAQTGGNTEAFF. The CDR3 region has the DNA TGTGCCAGCAGCGCTCAGACAGGAGGGAACACTGAAGCTTTCTTT.

CDR3 coding DNA: TGCGCCAGCATAGGGGCGGGTCCCACAGATACGCAGTATTTT. Its protein is CASIGAGPTDTQYF. V gene TRBV5-1 combines with J gene TRBJ2-3; D may correspond to TRBD1 or TRBD2 (5 bases each). The germline V gene encodes CDR1 SGHRS and CDR2 YFSETQ. This CDR3 region has 14 residues. Trimming stripped 6 bases from V and 2 bases from J, with 13 bases between.

With respect to this clone: Other DNA sequences of this sample code for an identical CDR3. The chain has TRBV9 and TRBJ2-3, with 9 positions matching TRBD2. V trimming: 2 bases; J trimming: 2 bases; junction bases outside the gene matches: 3. The germline V gene encodes CDR1 SGDLS and CDR2 YYNGEE. The CDR3 has 15 residues. DNA for the CDR3: TGTGCCAGCAGCGTCACTAGCGGGTACACAGATACGCAGTATTTT. It is translated as CASSVTSGYTDTQYF.

This rearrangement joins TRBV19 to TRBJ1-1; 7 bases fit TRBD1. Per the germline V gene, CDR1 is LNHDA and CDR2 is SQIVND (reference sequence). This CDR3 has 15 residues. Trimming took 6 bases from V and 3 from J; bases not matched to a gene: 10. The CDR3 sequence: CASSQLGTAHTEAFF. As DNA, the CDR3 is TGTGCCAGTAGCCAACTCGGGACAGCACACACTGAAGCTTTCTTT.